The 10 T cell receptor beta chains listed next were all sequenced from one sample in a study of T cells in Graves' hyperthyroidism and ophthalmopathy. Amplification yielded TCR beta CDR3 regions, with RNA transcripts as the source. Primed by the HTBI set, a first-round RT-PCR was run on the TCR CDR3. TCRdb used MiXCR to reprocess the multiplex PCR reads, holding one entry per CDR3 protein. This table has 500,000 to 550,000 distinct CDR3 sequences, roughly 20% appearing once. Sequenced input: blood. The receptor source for this set is a man aged 18 to 29 with Graves' hyperthyroidism.

This clonotype was recorded many times. The chain carries TRBV20-1 and TRBJ2-5, with TRBD1 matching 7 bases. Trimming removed 1 base from V and 5 bases from J; junction bases left unmatched: 7. CDR1 is DFQATT, CDR2 SNEGSKA, per germline (reference sequence). The CDR3 spans 14 residues. The CDR3 DNA reads as TGCAGTGCTAGAGGGGGACAGTCAGGGGAGACCCAGTACTTC. Its protein product is CSARGGQSGETQYF.

This chain uses TRBV6-2 or TRBV6-3 with TRBJ2-5; D tentatively reads TRBD1 or TRBD2 (5 bases each). The CDR3 covers 16 residues. V dropped 4 bases and J dropped 4 bases, with 19 bases sitting between them. The germline V gene has CDR1 MNHEY and CDR2 SVGEGT. CDR3 sequence: CASSSGSRAWGETQYF. The CDR3 DNA is TGTGCCAGCAGTTCGGGAAGCAGGGCGTGGGGAGAGACCCAGTACTTC.

This clonotype was detected a few times. CDR3: CASSEETGSWWANYGYTF. In nucleotides, the CDR3 is TGTGCCAGCAGTGAAGAAACAGGGAGTTGGTGGGCCAACTATGGCTACACCTTC. J is TRBJ1-2 and V is TRBV6-1; tentatively, D is TRBD1 (6 bases). V lost 1 base to trimming and J lost 2 bases, with 20 bases between them. The germline V gene has CDR1 MNHNS and CDR2 SASEGT. The CDR3 extends over 18 amino acids.

This clonotype has ten or more counts. The chain uses TRBV9 and TRBJ1-2; D gene ambiguous. Per germline, CDR1 SGDLS and CDR2 YYNGEE. CDR3 length: 12 amino acids. V lost 7 bases and J lost 6, with 13 bases in between. The CDR3 region is CASASGSNGYTF. CDR3 sequence (DNA): TGTGCCAGCGCCTCGGGCAGCAATGGCTACACCTTC.

The chain has TRBV24-1 and TRBJ2-7; tentatively, D is TRBD2 (6 bases). Deletions cut 5 bases from V and 1 base from J, with 8 bases between. CDR3 size: 13 residues. Per the germline V gene, CDR1 is KGHDR and CDR2 is SFDVKD. The DNA of the CDR3 is TGTGCCACCAGTGCGGGGACTTCCTACGAGCAGTACTTC. It yields the protein CATSAGTSYEQYF.

This clonotype has a handful of counts. The V call is TRBV28, the J call TRBJ1-1, with a weak D call TRBD1 (5 bases). There are 15 residues in the CDR3. Trimming removed 9 bases from V and 0 bases from J, with 17 bases in between. Germline V lookup: CDR1 MDHEN, CDR2 SYDVKM. CDR3: CASRTSGPMNTEAFF. The CDR3 nucleotides are TGTGCCAGTAGAACCTCGGGGCCGATGAACACTGAAGCTTTCTTT.

This clonotype was observed at least ten times. This chain joins TRBV2 and TRBJ1-1, with D possibly matching TRBD1 (5 bases). Trimming pared 6 bases from V and 6 bases from J, leaving 14 bases between. This CDR3 spans 13 amino acids. CDR1 and CDR2 from the germline V gene are SNHLY and FYNNEI. The CDR3 DNA is TGTGCCAGCAGCCCGCCGGGACGCCCTGAAGCTTTCTTT. Its protein product is CASSPPGRPEAFF.

This clonotype was picked up many times. The V call is TRBV9, the J call TRBJ1-1; D gene uncertain. Looked up from germline, CDR1 is SGDLS and CDR2 is YYNGEE. This CDR3 contains 14 residues. V was cut by 0 bases and J by 2 bases, with 8 bases left in between. CDR3 region: CASSVASVNTEAFF. The CDR3 DNA reads as TGTGCCAGCAGCGTAGCATCAGTTAACACTGAAGCTTTCTTT.

This clonotype was recorded at least ten times. CDR3 sequence reads: CASSLGGAPYEQYF. DNA of the CDR3: TGTGCCAGCAGTTTGGGGGGGGCGCCTTACGAGCAGTACTTC. This rearrangement joins TRBV28 to TRBJ2-7, with D perhaps matching TRBD2 (7 bases). This CDR3 is built from 14 residues. V was pared by 3 bases and J by 4 bases, with 13 bases between. Per the germline V gene, CDR1 is MDHEN and CDR2 is SYDVKM.

This chain links TRBV6-4 with TRBJ2-7, with D unclear. The CDR3 consists of 13 residues. The V end lost 4 bases, the J end lost 6 bases, and 13 bases lay between the germline ends. Germline CDR1 MRHNA, CDR2 SNTAGT. In nucleotides, the CDR3 is TGTGCCAGCAGTGCGCGGACCTCCGGCGAGCAGTACTTC. This gives the protein CASSARTSGEQYF.